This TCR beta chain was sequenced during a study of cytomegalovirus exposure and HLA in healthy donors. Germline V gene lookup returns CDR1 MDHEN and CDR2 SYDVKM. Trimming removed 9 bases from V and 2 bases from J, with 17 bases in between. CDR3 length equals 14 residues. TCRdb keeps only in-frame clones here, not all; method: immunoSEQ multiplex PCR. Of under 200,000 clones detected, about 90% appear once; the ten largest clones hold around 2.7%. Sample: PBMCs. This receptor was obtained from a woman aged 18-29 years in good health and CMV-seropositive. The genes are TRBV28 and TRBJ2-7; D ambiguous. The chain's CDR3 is CASLDGTVPYEQYF. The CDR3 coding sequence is TGTGCCAGTCTTGACGGTACAGTTCCCTACGAGCAGTACTTC.